This T cell receptor (beta chain) was profiled in a study of graft-versus-host responses after intestinal transplantation. Study observations and caveats: Some patients had graft-donor T cell macrochimerism, and their allografts showed high graft-versus-host to host-versus-graft clonal ratios.

The assay was immunoSEQ multiplex PCR, and TCRdb's table has in-frame clones only and misses some. The sample lists 20,000 or so clones, 70% to 90% seen once, with 0.96% in the top ten. Germline values: CDR1 MNHEY, CDR2 SVGAGI. With 7 bases removed from V and 2 bases from J, the gap between germline ends came to 14 bases. This CDR3 contains 15 residues. Concerning this clone itself: The antigen remains unidentified.

The rearrangement uses TRBV6-5 and TRBJ2-2; no clear D. The TCR was taken from a human patient who received an intestinal transplant, so some T cells may come from the graft donor. The sample in question was PBMCs, obtained just over 450 days after intestinal transplant. The CDR3 spells CASKVRVGNTGELFF. The CDR3 bases are TGTGCCAGCAAAGTCAGAGTGGGTAACACCGGGGAGCTGTTTTTT.